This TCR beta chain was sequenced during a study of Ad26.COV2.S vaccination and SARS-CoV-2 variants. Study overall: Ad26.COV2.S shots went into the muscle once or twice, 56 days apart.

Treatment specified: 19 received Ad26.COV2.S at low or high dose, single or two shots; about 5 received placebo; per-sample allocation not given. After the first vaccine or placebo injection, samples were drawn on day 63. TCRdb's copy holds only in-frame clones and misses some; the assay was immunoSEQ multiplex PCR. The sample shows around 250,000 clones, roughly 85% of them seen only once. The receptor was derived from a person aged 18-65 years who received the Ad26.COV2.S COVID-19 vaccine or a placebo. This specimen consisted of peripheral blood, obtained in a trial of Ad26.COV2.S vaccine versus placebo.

CDR3 sequence: CASSKGGGIAYNEQFF. Here the CDR3 DNA reads TGTGCCAGTAGTAAGGGCGGGGGTATTGCCTACAATGAGCAGTTCTTC. The V call is TRBV19, the J call TRBJ2-1; the match to TRBD2 covers 7 bases. Trimming cost V 4 bases and J 2 bases; bases outside gene matches: 8. CDR3 length equals 16 residues. The V gene's germline CDR1 is LNHDA and CDR2 SQIVND (reference sequence).